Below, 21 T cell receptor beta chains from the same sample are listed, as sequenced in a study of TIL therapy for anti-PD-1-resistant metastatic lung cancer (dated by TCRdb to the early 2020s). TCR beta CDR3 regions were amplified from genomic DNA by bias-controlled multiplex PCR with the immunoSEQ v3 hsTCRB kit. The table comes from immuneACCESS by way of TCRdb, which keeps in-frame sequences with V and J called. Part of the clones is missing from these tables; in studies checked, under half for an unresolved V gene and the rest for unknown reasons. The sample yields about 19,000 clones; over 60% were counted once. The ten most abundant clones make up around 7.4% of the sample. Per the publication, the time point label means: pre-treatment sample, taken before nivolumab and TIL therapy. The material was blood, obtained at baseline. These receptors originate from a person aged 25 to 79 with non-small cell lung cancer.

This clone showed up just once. CDR3 residues: CASTSLYYEQYF. CDR3 sequence (DNA): TGTGCCAGCACCTCGCTATACTACGAGCAGTACTTC. The rearrangement links TRBV6-5 to TRBJ2-7, with unresolved D. This CDR3 is built from 12 residues. V was pared by 7 bases and J by 3 bases, with 10 bases between. CDR1 is MNHEY and CDR2 is SVGAGI in the germline V gene.

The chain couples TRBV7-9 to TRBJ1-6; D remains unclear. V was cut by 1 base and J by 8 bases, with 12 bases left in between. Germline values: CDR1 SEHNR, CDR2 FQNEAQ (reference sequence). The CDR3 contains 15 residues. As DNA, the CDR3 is TGTGCCAGCAGCTTAGAAGGCAGCCTGGATTCACCCCTCCACTTT. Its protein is CASSLEGSLDSPLHF.

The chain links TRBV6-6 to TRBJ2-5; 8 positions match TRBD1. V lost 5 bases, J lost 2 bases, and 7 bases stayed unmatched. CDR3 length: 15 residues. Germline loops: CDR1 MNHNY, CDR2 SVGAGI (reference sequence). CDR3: CASSDRDRPQETQYF. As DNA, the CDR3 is TGTGCCAGCAGTGACCGGGACAGGCCTCAAGAGACCCAGTACTTC.

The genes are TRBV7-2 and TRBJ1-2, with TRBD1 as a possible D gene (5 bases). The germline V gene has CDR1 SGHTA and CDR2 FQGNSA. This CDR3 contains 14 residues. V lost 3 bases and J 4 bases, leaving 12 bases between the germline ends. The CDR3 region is CASSFPGGIYGYTF. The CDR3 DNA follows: TGTGCCAGCAGCTTTCCGGGGGGGATCTATGGCTACACCTTC.

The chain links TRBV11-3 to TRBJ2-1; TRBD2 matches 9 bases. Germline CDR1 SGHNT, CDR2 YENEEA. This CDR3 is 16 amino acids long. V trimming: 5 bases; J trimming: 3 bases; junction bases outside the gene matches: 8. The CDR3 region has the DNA TGTGCCAGCAGCCCCCGCGTAGCGGGGGACTACAATGAGCAGTTCTTC. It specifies CASSPRVAGDYNEQFF.

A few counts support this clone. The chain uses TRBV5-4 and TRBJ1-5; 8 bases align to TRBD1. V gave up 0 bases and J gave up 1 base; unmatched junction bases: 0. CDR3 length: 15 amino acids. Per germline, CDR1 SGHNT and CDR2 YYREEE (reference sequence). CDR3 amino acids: CASSLDRGSNQPQHF. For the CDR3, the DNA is TGTGCCAGCAGCTTGGACAGGGGGAGCAATCAGCCCCAGCATTTT. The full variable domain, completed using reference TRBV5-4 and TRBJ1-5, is ETGVTQSPTHLIKTRGQQVTLRCSSQSGHNTVSWYQQALGQGPQFIFQYYREEENGRGNFPPRFSGLQFPNYSSELNVNALELDDSALYLCASSLDRGSNQPQHFGDGTRLSIL.

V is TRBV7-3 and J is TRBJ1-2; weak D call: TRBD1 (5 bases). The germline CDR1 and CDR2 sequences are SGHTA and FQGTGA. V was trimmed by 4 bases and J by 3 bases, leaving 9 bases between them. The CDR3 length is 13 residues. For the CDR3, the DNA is TGTGCCAGCAGCTCCGGGACTGACTATGGCTACACCTTC. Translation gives CASSSGTDYGYTF.

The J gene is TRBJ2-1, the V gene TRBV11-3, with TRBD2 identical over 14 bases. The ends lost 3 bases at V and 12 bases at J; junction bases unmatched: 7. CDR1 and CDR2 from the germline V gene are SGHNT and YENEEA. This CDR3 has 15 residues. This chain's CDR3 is CASSLSGLAGAGQFF. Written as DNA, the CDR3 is TGTGCCAGCAGCTTGTCGGGACTAGCGGGAGCCGGGCAGTTCTTC.

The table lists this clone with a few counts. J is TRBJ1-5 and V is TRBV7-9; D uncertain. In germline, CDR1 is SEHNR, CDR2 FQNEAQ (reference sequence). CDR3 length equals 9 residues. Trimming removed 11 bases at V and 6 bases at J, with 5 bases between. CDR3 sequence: CAWGQPQHF. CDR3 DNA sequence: TGTGCCTGGGGTCAGCCCCAGCATTTT.

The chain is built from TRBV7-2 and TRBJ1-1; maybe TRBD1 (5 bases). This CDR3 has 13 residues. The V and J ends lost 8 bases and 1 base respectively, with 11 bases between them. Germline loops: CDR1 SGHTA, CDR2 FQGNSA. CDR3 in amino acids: CASSSGRNTEAFF. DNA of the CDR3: TGTGCCAGCTCATCGGGGCGGAACACTGAAGCTTTCTTT.

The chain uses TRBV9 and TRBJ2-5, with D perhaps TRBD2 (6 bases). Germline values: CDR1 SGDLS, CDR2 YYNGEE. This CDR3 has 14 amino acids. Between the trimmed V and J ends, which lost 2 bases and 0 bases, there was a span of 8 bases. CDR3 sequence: CASSVGGDQETQYF. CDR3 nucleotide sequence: TGTGCCAGCAGCGTGGGCGGGGACCAAGAGACCCAGTACTTC.

This CDR3 reads CASSLGGLWTEAFF. DNA of the CDR3: TGTGCCAGCAGCTTAGGGGGCCTTTGGACTGAAGCTTTCTTT. The chain employs TRBV7-2 and TRBJ1-1; D possibly corresponds to TRBD1 (5 bases). CDR1 and CDR2 (germline): SGHTA, FQGNSA. The CDR3 covers 14 residues. Trimming took off 1 base at V and 5 bases at J, with 11 bases between the two ends.

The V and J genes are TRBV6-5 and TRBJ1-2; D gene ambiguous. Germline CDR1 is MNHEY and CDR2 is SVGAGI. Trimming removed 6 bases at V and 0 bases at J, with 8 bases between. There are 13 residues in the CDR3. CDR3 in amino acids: CASRQTSNYGYTF. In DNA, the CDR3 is TGTGCCAGCAGGCAAACATCTAACTATGGCTACACCTTC.

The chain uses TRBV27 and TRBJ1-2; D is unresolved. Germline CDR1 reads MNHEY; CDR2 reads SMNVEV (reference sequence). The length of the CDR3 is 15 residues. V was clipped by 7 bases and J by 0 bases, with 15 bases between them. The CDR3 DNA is TGTGCCAGCACCTCGGGAGGTTTGACTAACTATGGCTACACCTTC. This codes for CASTSGGLTNYGYTF.

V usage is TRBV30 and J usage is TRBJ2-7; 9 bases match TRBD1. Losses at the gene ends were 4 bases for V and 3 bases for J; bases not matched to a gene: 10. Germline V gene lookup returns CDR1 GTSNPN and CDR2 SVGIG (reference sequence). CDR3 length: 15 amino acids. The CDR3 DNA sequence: TGTGCCTGGACTGCCGGGACAGGGACTAACTACGAGCAGTACTTC. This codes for CAWTAGTGTNYEQYF.

This chain's CDR3 is CASSFRSTRNTIYF. The CDR3 DNA reads as TGTGCCAGCAGCTTCCGCAGTACCAGAAACACCATATATTTT. The genes are TRBV5-6 and TRBJ1-3; D is unresolved. CDR1 and CDR2 (germline): SGHDT, YYEEEE. This CDR3 contains 14 residues. Trimming cost V 2 bases and J 5 bases, with 11 bases left between them.

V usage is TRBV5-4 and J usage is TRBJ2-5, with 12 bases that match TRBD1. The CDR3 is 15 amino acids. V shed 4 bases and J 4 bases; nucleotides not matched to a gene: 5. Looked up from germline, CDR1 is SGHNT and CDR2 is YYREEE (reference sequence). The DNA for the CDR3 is TGTGCCAGCAGCCGGGACAGGGGGCTTTCAGAGACCCAGTACTTC. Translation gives CASSRDRGLSETQYF.

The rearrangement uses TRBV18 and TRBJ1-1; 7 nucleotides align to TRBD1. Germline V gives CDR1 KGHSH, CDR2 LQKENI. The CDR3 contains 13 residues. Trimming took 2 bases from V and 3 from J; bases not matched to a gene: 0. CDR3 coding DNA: TGTGCCAGCTCACCAACAGGGGACACTGAAGCTTTCTTT. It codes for CASSPTGDTEAFF.

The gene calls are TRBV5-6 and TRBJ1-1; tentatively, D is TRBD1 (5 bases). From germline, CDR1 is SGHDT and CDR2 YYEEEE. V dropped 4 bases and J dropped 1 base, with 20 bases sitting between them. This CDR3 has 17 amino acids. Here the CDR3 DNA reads TGTGCCAGCAGCGGAATTTGGGGCAGCAGAGAGAACACTGAAGCTTTCTTT. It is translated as CASSGIWGSRENTEAFF.

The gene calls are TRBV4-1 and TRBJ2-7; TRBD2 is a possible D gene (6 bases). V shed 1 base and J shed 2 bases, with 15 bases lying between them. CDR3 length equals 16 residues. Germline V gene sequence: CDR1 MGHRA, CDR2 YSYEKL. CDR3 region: CASSQGPGGSTYEQYF. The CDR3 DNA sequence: TGCGCCAGCAGCCAAGGCCCTGGAGGGTCCACCTACGAGCAGTACTTC.

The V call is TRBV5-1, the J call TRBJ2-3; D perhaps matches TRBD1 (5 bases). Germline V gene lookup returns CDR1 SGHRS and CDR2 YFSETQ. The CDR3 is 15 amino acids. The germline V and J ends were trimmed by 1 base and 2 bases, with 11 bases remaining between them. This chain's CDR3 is CASSLLGHSTDTQYF. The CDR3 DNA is TGCGCCAGCAGCTTGTTGGGGCATTCCACAGATACGCAGTATTTT.